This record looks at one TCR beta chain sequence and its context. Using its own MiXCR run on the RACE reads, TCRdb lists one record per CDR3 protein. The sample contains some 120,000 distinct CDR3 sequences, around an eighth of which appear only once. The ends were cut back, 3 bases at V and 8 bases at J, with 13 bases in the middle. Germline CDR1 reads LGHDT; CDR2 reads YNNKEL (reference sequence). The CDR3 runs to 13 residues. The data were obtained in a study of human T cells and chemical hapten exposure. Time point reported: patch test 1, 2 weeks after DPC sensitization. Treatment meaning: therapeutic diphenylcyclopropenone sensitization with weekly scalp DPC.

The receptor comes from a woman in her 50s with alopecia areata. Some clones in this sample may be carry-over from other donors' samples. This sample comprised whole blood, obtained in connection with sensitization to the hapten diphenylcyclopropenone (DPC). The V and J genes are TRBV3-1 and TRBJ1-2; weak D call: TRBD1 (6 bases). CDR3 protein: CASSQTGTGGYTF. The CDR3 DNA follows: TGTGCCAGCAGCCAGACGGGAACAGGGGGCTACACCTTC. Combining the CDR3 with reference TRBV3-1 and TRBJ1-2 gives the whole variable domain DTAVSQTPKYLVTQMGNDKSIKCEQNLGHDTMYWYKQDSKKFLKIMFSYNNKELIINETVPNRFSPKSPDKAHLNLHINSLELGDSAVYFCASSQTGTGGYTFGSGTRLTVV.